These 5 T cell receptor beta chains were all obtained from the same sample, sequenced in a study of vaccination and CD4 T cells after COVID-19. Researchers used the Oncomine TCR Beta short-read assay to sequence DNA from cultured CD4+ T cells. TCRdb re-called the PCR reads with MiXCR, one entry per CDR3 protein. The table shows some 3,100 distinct CDR3 sequences, with roughly 80% occurring only once. What these receptors recognize is not known. Treatment given: approximately nine-day PBMC culture with coronavirus spike peptide pools or control peptides (ViraFEST assay). Sequenced input: CD4+ T cells from blood, cultured in vitro. The receptors come from a human donor who had recovered from COVID-19.

This sequence joins TRBV30 and TRBJ2-7; D not resolved. V lost 2 bases and J 2 bases, leaving 10 bases between the germline ends. The germline V gene has CDR1 GTSNPN and CDR2 SVGIG (reference sequence). CDR3 length: 13 amino acids. This CDR3 is CAWSPGLPYEQYF. CDR3 coding DNA: TGTGCCTGGAGTCCCGGGCTACCCTACGAGCAGTACTTC.

This chain uses TRBV9 with TRBJ1-2; tentative D call: TRBD1 (6 bases). The CDR3 covers 14 residues. CDR1 is SGDLS, CDR2 YYNGEE, per germline. Between the trimmed V and J ends, which lost 4 bases and 4 bases, there was a span of 14 bases. CDR3 in amino acids: CASSNRDTIYGYTF. Written as DNA, the CDR3 is TGTGCCAGCAGCAACCGGGACACTATCTATGGCTACACCTTC.

This chain connects TRBV20-1 to TRBJ2-1, with 7 nucleotides matching TRBD2. Unmatched junction bases numbered 10, after V lost 5 bases and J lost 3 bases. CDR1 is DFQATT, CDR2 SNEGSKA, per germline (reference sequence). The CDR3 totals 15 residues. The CDR3 spells CSAEGGASGYNEQFF. CDR3 DNA sequence: TGCAGTGCTGAAGGCGGGGCTAGCGGCTACAATGAGCAGTTCTTC.

The chain couples TRBV5-5 to TRBJ1-5, with 8 bases matching TRBD1. CDR3 length: 14 amino acids. Trimming removed 4 bases from V and 4 bases from J; junction bases left unmatched: 4. Germline assignment: CDR1 SGHKS and CDR2 YYEKEE (reference sequence). CDR3: CASSPGQANQPQHF. The CDR3 DNA reads TGTGCCAGCAGCCCGGGACAGGCTAATCAGCCCCAGCATTTT.

V usage is TRBV7-2 and J usage is TRBJ1-1, with D tentatively TRBD1 (5 bases). Germline values: CDR1 SGHTA, CDR2 FQGNSA. The CDR3 extends over 14 amino acids. V lost 1 base, J lost 3 bases, and 9 bases lay in between. CDR3 in DNA: TGTGCCAGCAGCTTAGTAGGAGGGGACACTGAAGCTTTCTTT. Translating it yields CASSLVGGDTEAFF.